This entry features one T cell receptor (beta chain) sequence. These data are taken from a study of blood T cell repertoires in COVID-19. Whole-study context: Sites across the United States, Italy and Spain contributed samples from acute and convalescent COVID-19. The analysed material was cDNA or gDNA that came from T cells, B-cell-depleted T cells, or PBMCs.

Under the authors' procedure: Amplifying reference gene primers gave estimates of nucleated cell counts. The method was immunoSEQ multiplex PCR; TCRdb's version includes in-frame clones alone and lacks a portion of them. Clone size and the V and J calls come from that table; the DNA yielded D and trimming. Of approximately 260,000 clones listed, 70% to 85% are singletons. Unmatched junction bases numbered 5, after V lost 1 base and J lost 1 base. CDR3 length: 16 residues. Germline V CDR1 and CDR2: KGHSH, LQKENI. Sequencing used peripheral blood. This chain links TRBV18 with TRBJ1-1, with 8 bases that match TRBD1. The receptor's source is a woman older than 75 with active or convalescent COVID-19. The CDR3 coding sequence is TGTGCCAGCTCACCACGCGGGACAGGCGAGAACACTGAAGCTTTCTTT. Protein product: CASSPRGTGENTEAFF. The variable domain in full, with the rest retrieved from reference TRBV18 and TRBJ1-1, is NAGVMQNPRHLVRRRGQEARLRCSPMKGHSHVYWYRQLPEEGLKFMVYLQKENIIDESGMPKERFSAEFPKEGPSILRIQQVVRGDSAAYFCASSPRGTGENTEAFFGQGTRLTVV.